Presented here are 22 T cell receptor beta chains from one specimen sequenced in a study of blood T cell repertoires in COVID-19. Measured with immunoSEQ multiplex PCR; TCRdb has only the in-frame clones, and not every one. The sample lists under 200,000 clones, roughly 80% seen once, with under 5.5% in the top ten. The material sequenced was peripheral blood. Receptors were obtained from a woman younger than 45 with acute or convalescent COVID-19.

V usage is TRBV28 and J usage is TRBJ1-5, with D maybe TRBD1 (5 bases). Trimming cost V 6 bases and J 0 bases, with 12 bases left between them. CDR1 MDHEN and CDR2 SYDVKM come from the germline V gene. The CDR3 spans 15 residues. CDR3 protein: CASSPGGYSNQPQHF. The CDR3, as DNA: TGTGCCAGCAGCCCGGGGGGTTATAGCAATCAGCCCCAGCATTTT.

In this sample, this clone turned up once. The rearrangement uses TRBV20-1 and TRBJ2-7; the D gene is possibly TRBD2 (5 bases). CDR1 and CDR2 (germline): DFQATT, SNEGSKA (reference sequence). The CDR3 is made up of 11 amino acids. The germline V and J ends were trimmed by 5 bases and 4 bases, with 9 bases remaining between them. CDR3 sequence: CSALREYEQYF. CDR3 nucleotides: TGCAGTGCTCTCCGGGAATACGAGCAGTACTTC.

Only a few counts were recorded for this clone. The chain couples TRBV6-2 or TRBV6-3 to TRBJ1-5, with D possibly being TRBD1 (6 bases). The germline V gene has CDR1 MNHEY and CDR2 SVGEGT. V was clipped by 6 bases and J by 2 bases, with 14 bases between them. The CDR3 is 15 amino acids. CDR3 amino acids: CASSVTGFRNQPQHF. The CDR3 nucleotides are TGTGCCAGCAGCGTCACAGGGTTTCGCAATCAGCCCCAGCATTTT.

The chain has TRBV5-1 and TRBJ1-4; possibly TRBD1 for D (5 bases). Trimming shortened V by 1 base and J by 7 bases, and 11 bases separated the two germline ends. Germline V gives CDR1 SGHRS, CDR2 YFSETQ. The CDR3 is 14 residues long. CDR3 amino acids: CASSLRGLGEKLFF. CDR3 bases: TGCGCCAGCAGCTTGAGGGGCTTGGGTGAAAAACTGTTTTTT.

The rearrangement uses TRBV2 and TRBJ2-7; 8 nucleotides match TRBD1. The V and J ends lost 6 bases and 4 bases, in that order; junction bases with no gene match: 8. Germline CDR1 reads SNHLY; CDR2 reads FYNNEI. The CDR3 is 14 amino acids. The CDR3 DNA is TGTGCCAGCAGGAATCGACAGGGGAGGTACGAGCAGTACTTC. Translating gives CASRNRQGRYEQYF.

DNA for the CDR3: TGTGCCAGCAGCCCAGGGAACACTGAAGCTTTCTTT. Protein: CASSPGNTEAFF. The V call is TRBV12-3 or TRBV12-4, the J call TRBJ1-1; D ambiguous. The CDR3 length is 12 residues. The V and J ends lost 6 bases and 1 base respectively, with 6 bases between them.

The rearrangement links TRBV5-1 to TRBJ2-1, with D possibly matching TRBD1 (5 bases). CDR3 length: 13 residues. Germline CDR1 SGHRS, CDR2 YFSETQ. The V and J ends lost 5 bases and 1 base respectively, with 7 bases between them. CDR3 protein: CASRAGSYNEQFF. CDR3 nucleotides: TGCGCCAGCAGAGCAGGGTCCTACAATGAGCAGTTCTTC.

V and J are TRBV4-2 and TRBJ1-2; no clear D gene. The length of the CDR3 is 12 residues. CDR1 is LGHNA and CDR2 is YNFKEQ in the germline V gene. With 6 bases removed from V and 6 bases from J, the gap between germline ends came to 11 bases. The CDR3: CASRNQEDGYTF. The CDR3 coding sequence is TGTGCCAGCAGGAATCAGGAGGATGGCTACACCTTC.

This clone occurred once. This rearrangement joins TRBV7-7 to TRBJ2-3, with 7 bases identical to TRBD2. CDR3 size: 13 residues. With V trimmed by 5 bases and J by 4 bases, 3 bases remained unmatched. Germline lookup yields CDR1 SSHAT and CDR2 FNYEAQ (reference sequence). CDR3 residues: CASSPGGSDTQYF. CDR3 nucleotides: TGTGCCAGCAGCCCGGGGGGTTCAGATACGCAGTATTTT.

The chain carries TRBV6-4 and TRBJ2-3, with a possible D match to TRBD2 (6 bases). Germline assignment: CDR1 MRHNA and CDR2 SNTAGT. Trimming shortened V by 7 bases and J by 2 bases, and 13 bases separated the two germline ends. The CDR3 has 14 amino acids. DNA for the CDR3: TGTGCCAGCACCGCCGGGAGTTTCACAGATACGCAGTATTTT. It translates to CASTAGSFTDTQYF.

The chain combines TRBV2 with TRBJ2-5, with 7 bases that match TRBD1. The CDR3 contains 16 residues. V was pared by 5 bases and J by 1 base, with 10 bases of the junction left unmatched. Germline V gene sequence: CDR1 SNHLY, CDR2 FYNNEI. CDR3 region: CASSKRGQSFQETQYF. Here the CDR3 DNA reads TGTGCCAGCAGTAAAAGGGGACAGTCCTTCCAAGAGACCCAGTACTTC.

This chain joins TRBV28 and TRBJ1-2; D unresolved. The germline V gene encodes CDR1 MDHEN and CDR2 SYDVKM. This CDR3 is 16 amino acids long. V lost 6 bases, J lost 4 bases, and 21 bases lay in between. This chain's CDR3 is CASSTGRVGLGYGYTF. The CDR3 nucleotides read TGTGCCAGCAGCACCGGGCGGGTAGGCCTAGGCTATGGCTACACCTTC.

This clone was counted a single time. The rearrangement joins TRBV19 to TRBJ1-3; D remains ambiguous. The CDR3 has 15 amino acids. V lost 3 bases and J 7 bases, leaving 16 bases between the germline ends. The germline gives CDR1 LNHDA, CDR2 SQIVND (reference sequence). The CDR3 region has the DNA TGTGCCAGTAGTATCCCCGAGCCCCGTCGGAACACCATATATTTT. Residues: CASSIPEPRRNTIYF.

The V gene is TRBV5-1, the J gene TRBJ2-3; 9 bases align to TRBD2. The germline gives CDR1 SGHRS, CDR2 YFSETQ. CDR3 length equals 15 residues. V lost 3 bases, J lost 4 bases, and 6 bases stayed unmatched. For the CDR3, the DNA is TGCGCCAGCAGCTGGGGACTAGCTGCGGCAGATACGCAGTATTTT. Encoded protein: CASSWGLAAADTQYF.

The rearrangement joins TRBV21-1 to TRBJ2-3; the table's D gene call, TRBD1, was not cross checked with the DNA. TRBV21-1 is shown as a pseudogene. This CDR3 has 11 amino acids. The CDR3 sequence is CASLGLHTQYF. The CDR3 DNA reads TGTGCCTCACTGGGGCTCCATACGCAGTATTTT.

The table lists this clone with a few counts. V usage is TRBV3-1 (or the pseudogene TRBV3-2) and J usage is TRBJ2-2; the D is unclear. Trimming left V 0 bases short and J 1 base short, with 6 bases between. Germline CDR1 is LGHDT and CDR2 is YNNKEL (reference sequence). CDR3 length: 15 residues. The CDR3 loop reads CASSQDLVNTGELFF. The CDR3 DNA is TGTGCCAGCAGCCAAGATCTCGTGAACACCGGGGAGCTGTTTTTT.

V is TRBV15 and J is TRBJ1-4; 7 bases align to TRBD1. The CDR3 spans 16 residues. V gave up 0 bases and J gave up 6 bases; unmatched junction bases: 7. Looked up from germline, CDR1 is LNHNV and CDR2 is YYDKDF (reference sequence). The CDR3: CATSRDGNRGDEKLFF. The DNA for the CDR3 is TGTGCCACCAGCAGAGATGGGAACAGGGGAGATGAAAAACTGTTTTTT.

In DNA, the CDR3 is TGTGCCTGGAGTGTCAGGGCAATTGGAAACACCATATATTTT. Protein: CAWSVRAIGNTIYF. The chain links TRBV30 to TRBJ1-3; the D gene is possibly TRBD1 (5 bases). The CDR3 has 14 amino acids. Germline V gene data show CDR1 as GTSNPN and CDR2 as SVGIG (reference sequence). V was shortened by 0 bases and J by 3 bases, with 9 bases between the two germline ends.

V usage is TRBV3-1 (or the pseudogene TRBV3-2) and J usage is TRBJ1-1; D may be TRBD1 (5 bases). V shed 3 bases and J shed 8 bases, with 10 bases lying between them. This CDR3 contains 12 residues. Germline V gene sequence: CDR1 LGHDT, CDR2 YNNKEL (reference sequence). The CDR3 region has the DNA TGTGCCAGCAGCCATGCAGGGTTCGAAGCTTTCTTT. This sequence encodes CASSHAGFEAFF.

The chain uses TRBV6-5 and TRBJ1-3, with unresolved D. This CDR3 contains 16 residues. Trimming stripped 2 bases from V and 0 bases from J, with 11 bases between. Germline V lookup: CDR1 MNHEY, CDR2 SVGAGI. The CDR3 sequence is CASSYTQTSSGNTIYF. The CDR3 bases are TGTGCCAGCAGTTACACTCAGACAAGCTCTGGAAACACCATATATTTT.

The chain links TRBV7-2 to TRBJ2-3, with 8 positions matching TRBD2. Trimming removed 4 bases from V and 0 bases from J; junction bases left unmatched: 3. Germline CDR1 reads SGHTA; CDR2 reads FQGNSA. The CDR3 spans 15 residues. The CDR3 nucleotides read TGTGCCAGCAGCTCGACTAGCGCTAGCACAGATACGCAGTATTTT. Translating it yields CASSSTSASTDTQYF.

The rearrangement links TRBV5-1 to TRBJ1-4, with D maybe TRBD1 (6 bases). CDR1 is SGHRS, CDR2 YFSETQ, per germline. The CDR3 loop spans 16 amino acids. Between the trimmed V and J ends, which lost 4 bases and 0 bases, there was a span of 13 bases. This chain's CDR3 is CASSPWTDPTNEKLFF. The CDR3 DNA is TGCGCCAGCAGCCCATGGACAGACCCAACTAATGAAAAACTGTTTTTT.